The subject of this entry is one TCR beta chain. It lacks a known antigen. No much larger clonotype is one base removed from it; base qualities were not supplied. The CDR3 regions of human TCRbeta chains were analyzed by immunosequencing. The paper's processing steps were these. TCRs in the repertoires were matched against a reference library of SARS-CoV-2-specific TCRs that had been generated with the MIRA antigen-specificity platform. Breadth meant the fraction of unique TCRs that were SARS-CoV-2-associated, whereas depth meant the fraction of total T cells that were SARS-CoV-2-associated. Using the MIRA data, each spike-specific TCR was mapped to the spike region that the TCR reacts to and placed in a CD4 or CD8 class. Log10-transformed breadth and depth values were compared by one-way ANOVA with Sidak's multiple comparisons tests. Here the immuneACCESS table is served through TCRdb, limited to in-frame sequences with V and J called. Missing clones are a known gap in these copies; in checked studies unresolved V genes cover under half, and the rest lacks a known reason. V, J and clone size derive from that table, while D and trimming were established from the DNA sequence. This sample gives about 64,000 clones in total; under 95% of them show up just once. More than 6% of the sample belongs to the ten largest clones.

The data stem from a study of T cell responses to AZD1222 COVID-19 vaccine (dated by TCRdb to the early 2020s). Turning to the overall study: A total of 233 trial participants underwent TCR sequencing, of whom nearly 210 had received two doses of AZD1222 and about 25 had received two doses of the MenACWY control vaccine. Enrollment into the trials was organized by age into subgroups of 18-55, 56-69 and 70-plus years, and those subgroups contained approximately 160, 26 and 62 TCR-sequenced participants, respectively. Paper-wide results and their limitations: After two AZD1222 doses, both the breadth and the depth of spike-specific TCRs were significantly higher than at day 0 and than in MenACWY recipients. Because no day 14 peak-response samples were available, the repertoires could be characterized only after the peak T cell response. Most participants were white British and females outnumbered males, and the authors suggested that clonal diversity may have been underestimated. Only five or six AZD1222 recipients were SARS-CoV-2 seropositive at baseline, limiting conclusions about previously exposed vaccinees. The 56-69-year group was small, and its depth increase did not reach significance, likely because of low power. Reportedly, almost half of the unique spike-specific TCRs recognized epitopes lying outside the regions that are mutated in the B.1.351 and B.1.1.7 variants. CD4 TCRs associated with the vaccine covered the entire spike protein, and the dominant responses were in regions 160-218 and 743-854.

CDR3 length: 13 amino acids, cysteine to phenylalanine. Just the 39-base CDR3 DNA is kept, in frame starting at base 1. Trimming takes 3 bases from V and 5 bases from J, and the germline ends sit 8 bases apart. The germline V gene specifies MGHRA as CDR1 and YSYEKL as CDR2. Per the publication, the time point label means: about 28 days (+/-7) after the second vaccine dose. The sample's treatment or condition label, decoded: meningococcal conjugate vaccine given as trial control. Vaccinee samples were obtained from the UK trials COV001 and COV002, which included a single-blind randomized controlled phase 2/3 trial of AZD1222 (ChAdOx1 nCoV-19) in healthy adults. For TCRbeta chain sequencing, PBMC samples were collected from trial participants at day 0 and at day 28 after the second dose.

This TCR was recovered from an adult who received the MenACWY meningococcal vaccine as a control. The sample consisted of peripheral blood, taken 28 days after the second dose of the MenACWY control vaccine. The chain employs TRBV4-1 and TRBJ1-5; too little of a D gene remains to name it. CDR3 region: CASSQTDDQPQHF. The nucleotide sequence is TGCGCCAGCAGCCAGACGGACGATCAGCCCCAGCATTTT.